Presented here are 24 T cell receptor beta chains from one specimen sequenced in a study of T cell responses to AZD1222 COVID-19 vaccine. Produced via immunoSEQ multiplex PCR; TCRdb's table is partial and in-frame only. Of about 160,000 clones listed, 75% to 95% are singletons. Sequenced here: peripheral blood, sampled 28 days after the second AZD1222 dose. The receptors come from an adult who received the AZD1222 COVID-19 vaccine.

V and J are TRBV6-4 and TRBJ2-3; no firm D call. Germline V CDR1 and CDR2: MRHNA, SNTAGT. V lost 2 bases to trimming and J lost 3 bases, with 6 bases between them. This CDR3 is 13 amino acids long. The CDR3, as DNA: TGTGCCAGCAGTGACCGGCCGACAGATACGCAGTATTTT. It is translated as CASSDRPTDTQYF.

V and J are TRBV5-8 and TRBJ1-1; 8 bases are a match to TRBD1. V lost 0 bases and J lost 3; bases outside the gene matches: 1. There are 14 residues in the CDR3. Germline V gene data show CDR1 as SGHTS and CDR2 as YDEGEE. The CDR3 reads CASSLGQGYTEAFF. The CDR3 bases are TGTGCCAGCAGCTTGGGACAGGGGTACACTGAAGCTTTCTTT.

In this sample, this clone turned up once. CDR3 sequence reads: CASKFTSGGPYNEQFF. CDR3 coding DNA: TGTGCCAGCAAGTTTACTAGCGGGGGCCCTTACAATGAGCAGTTCTTC. The V call is TRBV21-1, the J call TRBJ2-1; TRBD2, the table's D call, was not compared with the DNA. TRBV21-1 is annotated as a pseudogene. The CDR3 extends over 16 amino acids.

This chain joins TRBV19 and TRBJ2-7, with 7 bases identical to TRBD2. J gave up 5 bases and V 4 bases, and 8 bases lay outside the gene matches. The CDR3 length is 14 residues. From germline, CDR1 is LNHDA and CDR2 SQIVND (reference sequence). This CDR3 reads CASSRRGTAHEQYF. CDR3 in DNA: TGTGCCAGTAGTAGGCGGGGGACCGCCCACGAGCAGTACTTC.

The chain joins TRBV7-6 to TRBJ2-7; 8 positions agree with TRBD2. Germline values: CDR1 SGHVS, CDR2 FNYEAQ. Unmatched junction bases numbered 1, after V lost 5 bases and J lost 4 bases. The CDR3 extends over 12 amino acids. CDR3 nucleotide sequence: TGTGCCAGCAGCCCTAGCGGGTACGAGCAGTACTTC. Its translation: CASSPSGYEQYF.

The gene calls are TRBV9 and TRBJ2-1; 14 bases map to TRBD2. Losses at the gene ends were 4 bases for V and 8 bases for J; bases not matched to a gene: 8. CDR1 is SGDLS and CDR2 is YYNGEE in the germline V gene. The length of the CDR3 is 16 residues. The CDR3 sequence is CASSPRLAGGPDEQFF. CDR3 in DNA: TGTGCCAGCAGCCCCAGACTAGCGGGAGGGCCCGATGAGCAGTTCTTC.

The chain combines TRBV7-2 with TRBJ1-5; tentatively, D is TRBD1 (5 bases). Trimming removed 3 bases from V and 0 bases from J, with 9 bases in between. The CDR3 consists of 15 residues. Looked up from germline, CDR1 is SGHTA and CDR2 is FQGNSA. The CDR3 DNA reads TGTGCCAGCAGCTTCGGGGACTTTAGCAATCAGCCCCAGCATTTT. It encodes CASSFGDFSNQPQHF.

The gene calls are TRBV21-1 and TRBJ2-1; the D call of TRBD2 is as the table states it, not checked on the DNA. TRBV21-1 is recorded as a pseudogene. CDR3 length: 15 residues. CDR3 region: CASSKDHRLAHEQFF. The CDR3 DNA reads TGTGCCAGCAGCAAAGATCACCGGCTAGCCCATGAGCAGTTCTTC.

This rearrangement joins TRBV11-2 to TRBJ1-5; D is uncertain. The CDR3 runs 13 residues. Trimming removed 5 bases at V and 1 base at J, with 6 bases between. From germline, CDR1 is SGHAT and CDR2 FQNNGV. The chain's CDR3 is CASSTTSNQPQHF. In DNA, the CDR3 is TGTGCCAGCAGCACGACAAGCAATCAGCCCCAGCATTTT. The complete variable domain, with remaining parts taken from reference TRBV11-2 and TRBJ1-5, reads EAGVAQSPRYKIIEKRQSVAFWCNPISGHATLYWYQQILGQGPKLLIQFQNNGVVDDSQLPKDRFSAERLKGVDSTLKIQPAKLEDSAVYLCASSTTSNQPQHFGDGTRLSIL.

The chain couples TRBV5-1 to TRBJ1-5; tentatively, D is TRBD1 (5 bases). Germline CDR1 SGHRS, CDR2 YFSETQ. The CDR3 is 17 amino acids. The V and J ends lost 4 bases and 7 bases respectively, with 24 bases between them. The CDR3 nucleotides are TGCGCCAGCAGCCTAGGTGGGGGTAAGGGGCCAAGACAGCCCCAGCATTTT. This gives the protein CASSLGGGKGPRQPQHF.

The V gene is TRBV4-1, the J gene TRBJ2-3; D is unclear. The germline gives CDR1 MGHRA, CDR2 YSYEKL. Trimming took off 4 bases at V and 0 bases at J, with 11 bases between the two ends. This CDR3 comprises 15 residues. CDR3 sequence (DNA): TGCGCCAGCAGCCGAGACATAACTAGCACAGATACGCAGTATTTT. Protein product: CASSRDITSTDTQYF.

The chain carries TRBV19 and TRBJ2-7; D may correspond to TRBD1 or TRBD2 (5 bases each). Deletions cut 6 bases from V and 1 base from J, with 19 bases between. CDR1 and CDR2 from the germline V gene are LNHDA and SQIVND (reference sequence). CDR3 size: 16 residues. In nucleotides, the CDR3 is TGTGCCAGTAGCCCTATGGGTAGGGACGGATCCTACGAGCAGTACTTC. This translates into CASSPMGRDGSYEQYF.

V is TRBV18 and J is TRBJ2-2; TRBD2 aligns across 10 bases. CDR1 and CDR2 from the germline V gene are KGHSH and LQKENI. This CDR3 is built from 16 residues. V lost 2 bases, J lost 4 bases, and 4 bases stayed unmatched. CDR3 protein: CASSPSGLAVTGELFF. The CDR3 coding sequence is TGTGCCAGCTCACCATCAGGACTAGCGGTCACCGGGGAGCTGTTTTTT.

This chain uses TRBV2 with TRBJ2-7, with D perhaps given as TRBD1 or TRBD2 (6 bases each). Germline V CDR1 and CDR2: SNHLY, FYNNEI. Trimming left V 4 bases short and J 6 bases short, with 10 bases between. CDR3 size: 12 residues. CDR3 nucleotides: TGTGCCAGCAGTGTGGGGGGCGTCGAGCAGTACTTC. As protein: CASSVGGVEQYF.

J is TRBJ1-5 and V is TRBV18, with 9 bases lining up with TRBD1. The germline CDR1 and CDR2 sequences are KGHSH and LQKENI. The CDR3 length is 15 residues. J was trimmed by 5 bases and V by 6 bases; bases with no gene match: 8. CDR3 in DNA: TGTGCCAGCTCGCCTACCGGGACAGGGTATCAGCCCCAGCATTTT. Its protein product is CASSPTGTGYQPQHF.

The chain recombines TRBV11-2 with TRBJ2-7, with D perhaps TRBD2 (6 bases). This CDR3 has 14 residues. From germline, CDR1 is SGHAT and CDR2 FQNNGV. V dropped 10 bases and J dropped 3 bases, with 19 bases sitting between them. The CDR3 loop is CATGTSGWGYEQYF. CDR3 nucleotide sequence: TGTGCCACCGGGACGAGCGGGTGGGGCTACGAGCAGTACTTC.

This chain joins TRBV27 and TRBJ2-1; D gene ambiguous. The CDR3 extends over 14 amino acids. Trimming left V 7 bases short and J 1 base short, with 11 bases between. Germline lookup yields CDR1 MNHEY and CDR2 SMNVEV (reference sequence). The CDR3 DNA sequence: TGTGCCAGCACCCGAACTGGGTCCTACAATGAGCAGTTCTTC. Its translation: CASTRTGSYNEQFF.

The chain combines TRBV18 with TRBJ1-5; 9 bases are shared with TRBD1. J gave up 1 base and V 3 bases, and 4 bases lay outside the gene matches. CDR3 length: 16 amino acids. Germline assignment: CDR1 KGHSH and CDR2 LQKENI. The CDR3 loop is CASSPGTGLSNQPQHF. The CDR3 DNA is TGTGCCAGCTCACCCGGGACAGGGTTGAGCAATCAGCCCCAGCATTTT.

The CDR3 region has the DNA TGTGCCAGCAGTCTAGGGGGGCCTAATCAGCCCCAGCATTTT. Encoded protein: CASSLGGPNQPQHF. V usage is TRBV2 and J usage is TRBJ1-5; possible D gene TRBD1, 6 bases. Germline assignment: CDR1 SNHLY and CDR2 FYNNEI. This CDR3 is built from 14 residues. The germline V and J ends were trimmed by 5 bases and 4 bases, with 12 bases remaining between them.

Notes on this clone: Other nucleotide sequences from this sample produce the same CDR3. The chain recombines TRBV5-1 with TRBJ2-2, with D possibly TRBD1 on 5 matching bases. CDR3 length equals 15 residues. Deletions cut 0 bases from V and 4 bases from J, with 10 bases between. Germline V gives CDR1 SGHRS, CDR2 YFSETQ. CDR3 nucleotides: TGCGCCAGCAGCTTGGGGCAGGGTGTCACCGGGGAGCTGTTTTTT. Residues: CASSLGQGVTGELFF.

The rearrangement links TRBV7-6 to TRBJ2-1, with 7 bases matching TRBD2. Germline trimming cut 3 bases from V and 3 bases from J; bases unmatched to any gene: 8. The CDR3 is 16 amino acids. Germline loops: CDR1 SGHVS, CDR2 FNYEAQ. The CDR3 nucleotides are TGTGCCAGCAGCTTGCCTGGAGCGGGGTACTACAATGAGCAGTTCTTC. Amino acid sequence: CASSLPGAGYYNEQFF.

The chain recombines TRBV6-5 with TRBJ1-1, with D unresolved. V was pared by 4 bases and J by 8 bases, with 14 bases between. Germline V gene sequence: CDR1 MNHEY, CDR2 SVGAGI. CDR3 length: 13 residues. The CDR3 DNA reads as TGTGCCAGCAGTTCCCCGGTTCAGAGAGAAGCTTTCTTT. It translates to CASSSPVQREAFF.

This sequence joins TRBV10-3 and TRBJ1-2; 10 bases match TRBD1. The length of the CDR3 is 13 residues. Trimming at V came to 10 bases and at J to 10 bases, leaving 12 bases not matched to a gene. Germline V CDR1 and CDR2: ENHRY, SYGVKD. The CDR3 bases are TGTGCCACCTTGGGACAGGGGAAACTCGACTACACCTTC. Amino acids: CATLGQGKLDYTF.

J is TRBJ1-2 and V is TRBV6-6; D gene uncertain. Per germline, CDR1 MNHNY and CDR2 SVGAGI (reference sequence). V gave up 6 bases and J gave up 2 bases, with 10 bases separating them. The CDR3 spans 13 residues. CDR3 region: CASSPDGNYGYTF. CDR3 bases: TGTGCCAGCAGCCCGGACGGGAACTATGGCTACACCTTC.